The 13 T cell receptor beta chains in this list originate from one sample, sequenced in a study of T cells in localized non-small cell lung cancer. The table came from immunoSEQ multiplex PCR; TCRdb's copy has only in-frame clones and leaves some out. There are tens of thousands of clones in the sample; roughly 80% occur only once, and roughly 9% lies in the top ten. Material: peripheral blood, obtained before any cancer treatment. These receptors came from a man between 35 and 75 years old with stage III squamous cell lung carcinoma.

This chain joins TRBV15 and TRBJ2-3; 11 positions agree with TRBD1. V gave up 4 bases and J gave up 4 bases; unmatched junction bases: 4. The CDR3 consists of 15 residues. Germline V lookup: CDR1 LNHNV, CDR2 YYDKDF (reference sequence). The CDR3 reads CATSTGQGEADTQYF. In DNA, the CDR3 is TGTGCCACCAGCACGGGACAGGGGGAGGCAGATACGCAGTATTTT.

The chain joins TRBV4-1 to TRBJ2-1; D gene uncertain. CDR1 is MGHRA and CDR2 is YSYEKL in the germline V gene. Trimming pared 0 bases from V and 0 bases from J, leaving 3 bases between. This CDR3 region has 14 residues. The CDR3 DNA is TGCGCCAGCAGCCAAGAACTCTCCTACAATGAGCAGTTCTTC. Translating it yields CASSQELSYNEQFF.

This clone has a single count. The J gene is TRBJ2-3, the V gene TRBV7-9, with a tentative D call TRBD2 (6 bases). Between the trimmed V and J ends, which lost 6 bases and 2 bases, there was a span of 12 bases. The length of the CDR3 is 14 residues. Germline values: CDR1 SEHNR, CDR2 FQNEAQ (reference sequence). This CDR3 reads CASRTGGYTDTQYF. CDR3 nucleotides: TGTGCCAGCAGGACCGGGGGATACACAGATACGCAGTATTTT.

The chain uses TRBV19 and TRBJ2-3; 9 positions match TRBD2. Germline V gene sequence: CDR1 LNHDA, CDR2 SQIVND (reference sequence). This CDR3 region has 14 residues. V lost 6 bases and J lost 2; bases outside the gene matches: 3. DNA of the CDR3: TGTGCCAGTAGGTCTAGCGGGACCACAGATACGCAGTATTTT. This encodes CASRSSGTTDTQYF.

The rearrangement joins TRBV7-2 to TRBJ2-5; 12 bases align to TRBD2. The CDR3 loop spans 14 amino acids. Trimming took 8 bases from V and 8 from J; bases not matched to a gene: 9. CDR1 is SGHTA and CDR2 is FQGNSA in the germline V gene. The CDR3 DNA sequence: TGTGCCAGCTCTAGCGGGGGGGCCGTCCCCACCCAGTACTTC. Protein: CASSSGGAVPTQYF.

In this sample, this clone turned up once. V gene TRBV27 combines with J gene TRBJ1-2; no reliable D call. This CDR3 has 14 residues. Germline lookup yields CDR1 MNHEY and CDR2 SMNVEV (reference sequence). V was shortened by 3 bases and J by 7 bases, with 15 bases between the two germline ends. The CDR3 protein is CASSLQPATGGYTF. In DNA, the CDR3 is TGTGCCAGCAGTTTGCAGCCGGCGACGGGTGGCTACACCTTC.

CDR3 in amino acids: CSVDFGWNYGYTF. The CDR3, as DNA: TGCAGCGTTGACTTCGGGTGGAACTATGGCTACACCTTC. The gene calls are TRBV29-1 and TRBJ1-2; D not certain. CDR1 is SQVTM and CDR2 is ANQGSEA in the germline V gene. The CDR3 spans 13 residues. V shed 3 bases and J shed 2 bases, with 10 bases lying between them.

The rearrangement links TRBV29-1 to TRBJ2-1, with TRBD2 matching over 10 bases. J lost 8 bases, V lost 4 bases, and 11 bases had no gene match. There are 15 residues in the CDR3. From germline, CDR1 is SQVTM and CDR2 ANQGSEA. The CDR3, as DNA: TGCAGCGTTGGAGGGCTAGCGGGAGTAATAGATGAGCAGTTCTTC. Its translation is CSVGGLAGVIDEQFF.

The count of this clone is one. The chain combines TRBV6-5 with TRBJ2-1, with D maybe TRBD1 (6 bases). Germline assignment: CDR1 MNHEY and CDR2 SVGAGI. The CDR3 totals 12 residues. The V gene lost 6 bases and the J gene lost 15 bases, with 18 bases spanning the gap. The CDR3 bases are TGTGCCAGCAGAACAAACAGGGATGGACCGTTCTTC. This sequence encodes CASRTNRDGPFF.

This rearrangement joins TRBV6-1 to TRBJ1-1; D gene uncertain. The V gene's germline CDR1 is MNHNS and CDR2 SASEGT. The CDR3 is made up of 12 amino acids. The V end lost 7 bases, the J end lost 0 bases, and 6 bases lay between the germline ends. The CDR3 here is CASKFMNTEAFF. In DNA form, the CDR3 reads TGTGCCAGCAAGTTCATGAACACTGAAGCTTTCTTT.

The chain combines TRBV7-9 with TRBJ1-1; perhaps TRBD1 as D (5 bases). Germline CDR1 is SEHNR and CDR2 is FQNEAQ (reference sequence). The V end was cut by 4 bases, the J end by 5 bases, with 17 bases between. This CDR3 spans 15 amino acids. The CDR3 bases are TGTGCCAGCAGCTCCGGCTGGGACGCGGAGACTGAAGCTTTCTTT. Its protein is CASSSGWDAETEAFF.

DNA for the CDR3: TGTGCCAGCAGTGTGAACAGGGGGCGCGATGGCTACACCTTC. Amino acids: CASSVNRGRDGYTF. V is TRBV6-1 and J is TRBJ1-2; 9 nucleotides match TRBD1. Germline V gene data show CDR1 as MNHNS and CDR2 as SASEGT. Germline trimming cut 4 bases from V and 6 bases from J; bases unmatched to any gene: 6. The CDR3 runs to 14 residues.

V usage is TRBV10-3 and J usage is TRBJ2-1; 7 bases are shared with TRBD2. The J segment lost 3 bases and the V segment lost 11 bases, leaving 13 bases of the junction unmatched. CDR3 length: 15 amino acids. The germline gives CDR1 ENHRY, CDR2 SYGVKD. CDR3 amino acids: CAARAASGIYNEQFF. DNA of the CDR3: TGTGCCGCCAGGGCCGCTAGCGGAATCTACAATGAGCAGTTCTTC.